The 22 T cell receptor beta chains below come from one sample, sequenced in a study of T-cell memory formation after mild COVID-19. TCRdb used MiXCR to reprocess the 5' RACE reads, holding one entry per CDR3 protein. The data show some 450,000 distinct CDR3 sequences, with roughly 18% seen just once and roughly a fifth held by the top ten. What was sequenced was PBMCs or a T cell subset sorted from them (not recorded which). All receptors derive from a man younger than 35 who had mild COVID-19 (a few samples of this study predate the infection). Cell type and time point are not known.

This clonotype was seen a handful of times. This chain connects TRBV5-5 to TRBJ2-1; 12 positions match TRBD2. The CDR3 is 15 residues long. With 1 base clipped from V and 12 bases from J, the junction kept 8 bases outside the gene matches. From germline, CDR1 is SGHKS and CDR2 YYEKEE (reference sequence). CDR3 region: CASSLWLAGGQGQFF. The CDR3 bases are TGTGCCAGCAGCTTGTGGCTAGCGGGGGGGCAGGGGCAGTTCTTC.

The gene calls are TRBV4-1 and TRBJ1-6, with D tentatively TRBD1 (6 bases). The CDR3 is made up of 16 amino acids. The V end lost 0 bases, the J end lost 7 bases, and 13 bases lay between the germline ends. Germline V gene sequence: CDR1 MGHRA, CDR2 YSYEKL. The CDR3 sequence is CASSQEAGAGNSPLHF. The CDR3 region has the DNA TGCGCCAGCAGCCAAGAAGCAGGGGCGGGGAATTCACCCCTCCACTTT.

This clonotype was counted at least ten times. V usage is TRBV11-2 and J usage is TRBJ2-3; TRBD1 might be the D (5 bases). V lost 3 bases to trimming and J lost 2 bases, with 12 bases between them. Germline-derived CDR1 and CDR2 are SGHAT and FQNNGV. The length of the CDR3 is 15 residues. CDR3 residues: CASSFRTHYTDTQYF. As DNA, the CDR3 is TGTGCCAGCAGCTTCCGGACACACTACACAGATACGCAGTATTTT.

This clonotype has just a few counts. The DNA of the CDR3 is TGCGCCAGCAGCCAAGATAAGGGGGTCCGCGAGCAGTACGTC. This codes for CASSQDKGVREQYV. The rearrangement uses TRBV4-1 and TRBJ2-7, with D possibly matching TRBD1 (6 bases). The CDR3 consists of 14 residues. Germline V lookup: CDR1 MGHRA, CDR2 YSYEKL. V was cut by 0 bases and J by 6 bases, with 12 bases left in between.

This clonotype has just a few counts. V gene TRBV7-8 combines with J gene TRBJ2-7; the D gene could be TRBD1 or TRBD2 (5 bases each). The CDR3 extends over 16 amino acids. Trimming removed 1 base at V and 3 bases at J, with 16 bases between. CDR1 and CDR2 from the germline V gene are SGHVS and FQNEAQ. CDR3 sequence reads: CASSLESTGLLYEQYF. The DNA of the CDR3 is TGTGCCAGCAGCTTAGAATCGACGGGGCTCCTCTACGAGCAGTACTTC.

In its sample, this clonotype was seen a few times. The V gene is TRBV7-9, the J gene TRBJ2-1; no definite D call. The CDR3 sequence is 12 residues long. V lost 4 bases and J 7 bases, leaving 8 bases between the germline ends. Germline V gives CDR1 SEHNR, CDR2 FQNEAQ (reference sequence). The CDR3 spells CASSSLRNEQFF. CDR3 in DNA: TGTGCCAGCAGCTCTCTCCGAAATGAGCAGTTCTTC.

This clonotype has just a few counts. The chain combines TRBV6-2 or TRBV6-3 with TRBJ2-5; D is uncertain. The CDR3 sequence is 15 residues long. Trimming cost V 0 bases and J 2 bases, with 10 bases left between them. Germline CDR1 reads MNHEY; CDR2 reads SVGEGT. DNA for the CDR3: TGTGCCAGCAGTTACTCGTCTAGAAAGCAAGAGACCCAGTACTTC. It codes for CASSYSSRKQETQYF.

The chain carries TRBV6-1 and TRBJ2-3, with TRBD1 identical over 8 bases. Per the germline V gene, CDR1 is MNHNS and CDR2 is SASEGT. CDR3 size: 14 residues. Trimming at V came to 5 bases and at J to 8 bases, leaving 9 bases not matched to a gene. The CDR3 protein is CASSWGQEPPTQYF. CDR3 nucleotide sequence: TGTGCCAGCAGTTGGGGACAGGAGCCCCCTACGCAGTATTTT.

In its sample, this clonotype was seen a few times. The chain carries TRBV13 and TRBJ2-5, with D possibly matching TRBD2 (6 bases). Germline V gene data show CDR1 as PRHDT and CDR2 as FYEKMQ (reference sequence). The CDR3 is 16 residues long. Trimming removed 1 base at V and 3 bases at J, with 15 bases between. In DNA, the CDR3 is TGTGCCAGCAGCTTAGCCCCCCTACTAGCCGAAGAGACCCAGTACTTC. Its protein is CASSLAPLLAEETQYF.

The rearrangement joins TRBV12-3 or TRBV12-4 to TRBJ1-4; 7 positions agree with TRBD1. V trimming: 5 bases; J trimming: 7 bases; junction bases outside the gene matches: 10. CDR3 length: 15 amino acids. The CDR3 coding sequence is TGTGCCAGCAGTCCTGGACAGGCGGGGGGTGAAAAACTGTTTTTT. Its protein product is CASSPGQAGGEKLFF.

In this sample, this clonotype turned up a few times. CDR3 amino acids: CASSRTVQGFPLGQYF. In nucleotides, the CDR3 is TGCGCCAGCAGCCGCACCGTTCAGGGTTTTCCGTTGGGGCAGTACTTC. The chain joins TRBV4-3 to TRBJ2-7, with a tentative D call TRBD1 (5 bases). Per the germline V gene, CDR1 is LGHNA and CDR2 is YSLEER. V lost 4 bases and J 9 bases, leaving 25 bases between the germline ends. CDR3 length: 16 residues.

V usage is TRBV9 and J usage is TRBJ2-3; no reliable D call. This CDR3 has 14 amino acids. From germline, CDR1 is SGDLS and CDR2 YYNGEE. V lost 1 base, J lost 5 bases, and 11 bases lay in between. The CDR3, as DNA: TGTGCCAGCAGCGTAAACAAGGATGGAGATACGCAGTATTTT. Its translation is CASSVNKDGDTQYF.

The chain carries TRBV19 and TRBJ2-5; 7 bases line up with TRBD2. V was pared by 5 bases and J by 0 bases, with 3 bases of the junction left unmatched. This CDR3 has 14 residues. Germline CDR1 reads LNHDA; CDR2 reads SQIVND (reference sequence). The CDR3 DNA is TGTGCCAGTAGTGTGCGGGGGAACCAAGAGACCCAGTACTTC. Translation gives CASSVRGNQETQYF.

This clonotype was picked up many times. The genes are TRBV7-7 and TRBJ2-5; D is undetermined. Per germline, CDR1 SSHAT and CDR2 FNYEAQ (reference sequence). The V end was cut by 1 base, the J end by 1 base, with 4 bases between. The CDR3 is made up of 13 amino acids. The CDR3 DNA reads as TGTGCCAGCAGCTTAGACACCCAAGAGACCCAGTACTTC. It yields the protein CASSLDTQETQYF.

This clonotype was detected only a few times. The rearrangement links TRBV5-5 to TRBJ2-3, with a tentative D call TRBD1 (7 bases). V was pared by 2 bases and J by 2 bases, with 15 bases between. Germline CDR1 reads SGHKS; CDR2 reads YYEKEE (reference sequence). The CDR3 is made up of 16 amino acids. The CDR3 is CASSFRGAEYTDTQYF. As DNA, the CDR3 is TGTGCCAGCAGCTTCAGGGGGGCCGAATACACAGATACGCAGTATTTT.

In its sample, this clonotype was seen a few times. This chain joins TRBV5-8 and TRBJ2-5; TRBD2 matches 8 bases. The germline V gene has CDR1 SGHTS and CDR2 YDEGEE. CDR3 length: 17 amino acids. With 0 bases clipped from V and 5 bases from J, the junction kept 12 bases outside the gene matches. CDR3 DNA: TGTGCCAGCAGCTTGGCCGGGACTAGTCTTCTTTTGGAGACCCAGTACTTC. Translating it yields CASSLAGTSLLLETQYF.

CDR3 amino acids: CASSLPHRADTQYF. The CDR3 region has the DNA TGTGCCAGCAGCTTACCCCACAGGGCAGATACGCAGTATTTT. The chain is built from TRBV7-6 and TRBJ2-3; possibly TRBD1 for D (6 bases). Germline-derived CDR1 and CDR2 are SGHVS and FNYEAQ. This CDR3 has 14 residues. Trimming removed 2 bases from V and 4 bases from J, with 10 bases in between.

The rearrangement joins TRBV5-1 to TRBJ1-1; a possible D gene is TRBD1 (5 bases). The V end lost 0 bases, the J end lost 5 bases, and 8 bases lay between the germline ends. The germline V gene has CDR1 SGHRS and CDR2 YFSETQ. This CDR3 is built from 13 residues. The CDR3 DNA is TGCGCCAGCAGCTTGGAGTGGGGGACTGAAGCTTTCTTT. This sequence encodes CASSLEWGTEAFF.

The chain uses TRBV4-3 and TRBJ2-1; D is unclear. The CDR3 runs to 15 residues. V lost 1 base to trimming and J lost 0 bases, with 7 bases between them. Germline CDR1 reads LGHNA; CDR2 reads YSLEER. The CDR3 region is CASSQGVNSYNEQFF. In nucleotides, the CDR3 is TGCGCCAGCAGCCAAGGCGTAAACTCCTACAATGAGCAGTTCTTC.

This clonotype was counted ten times or more. The chain employs TRBV27 and TRBJ1-1; TRBD1 might be the D (6 bases). Trimming stripped 8 bases from V and 1 base from J, with 11 bases between. The germline CDR1 and CDR2 sequences are MNHEY and SMNVEV (reference sequence). This CDR3 is 13 amino acids long. The CDR3 spells CASQTGWNTEAFF. In DNA, the CDR3 is TGTGCCAGCCAGACAGGATGGAACACTGAAGCTTTCTTT.

The chain recombines TRBV12-3 or TRBV12-4 with TRBJ2-3, with 10 bases identical to TRBD2. The trim removed 6 bases at V and 4 bases at J, leaving 10 bases unmatched. The CDR3 is 16 residues long. The CDR3 spells CASRGRPSGGSDTQYF. Here the CDR3 DNA reads TGTGCCAGCAGGGGAAGACCTAGCGGGGGTTCAGATACGCAGTATTTT.

This clonotype was found a few times. The gene calls are TRBV5-1 and TRBJ2-3, with D perhaps TRBD2 (5 bases). Germline V gene lookup returns CDR1 SGHRS and CDR2 YFSETQ. The CDR3 extends over 14 amino acids. The V and J ends lost 0 bases and 4 bases respectively, with 9 bases between them. The CDR3 DNA follows: TGCGCCAGCAGCTTGGTGGGTAGCGCAGATACGCAGTATTTT. Protein product: CASSLVGSADTQYF.